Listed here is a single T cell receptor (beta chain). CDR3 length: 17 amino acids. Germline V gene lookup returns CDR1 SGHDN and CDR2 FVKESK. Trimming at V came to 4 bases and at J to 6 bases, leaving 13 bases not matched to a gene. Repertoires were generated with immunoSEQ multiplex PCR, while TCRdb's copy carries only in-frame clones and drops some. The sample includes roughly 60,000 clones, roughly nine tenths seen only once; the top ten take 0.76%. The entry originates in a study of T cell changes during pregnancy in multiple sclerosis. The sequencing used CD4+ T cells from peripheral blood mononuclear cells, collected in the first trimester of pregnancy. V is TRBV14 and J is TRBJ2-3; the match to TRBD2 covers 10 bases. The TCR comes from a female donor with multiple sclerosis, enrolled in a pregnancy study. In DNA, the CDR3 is TGTGCCAGCAGCCCTATCCTAGCGGGGGCCCTCCCTGATACGCAGTATTTT. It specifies CASSPILAGALPDTQYF.